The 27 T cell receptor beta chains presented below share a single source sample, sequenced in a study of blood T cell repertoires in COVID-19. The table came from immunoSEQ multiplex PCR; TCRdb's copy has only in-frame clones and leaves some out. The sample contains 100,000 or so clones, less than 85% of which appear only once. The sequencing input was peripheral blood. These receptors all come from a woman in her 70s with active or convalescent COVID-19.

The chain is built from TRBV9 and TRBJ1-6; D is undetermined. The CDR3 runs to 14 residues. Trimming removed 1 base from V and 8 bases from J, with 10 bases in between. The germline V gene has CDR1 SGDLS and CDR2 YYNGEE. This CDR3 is CASSVTAMDSPLHF. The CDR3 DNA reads TGTGCCAGCAGCGTAACAGCCATGGATTCACCCCTCCACTTT. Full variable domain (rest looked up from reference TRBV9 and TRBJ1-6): DSGVTQTPKHLITATGQRVTLRCSPRSGDLSVYWYQQSLDQGLQFLIQYYNGEERAKGNILERFSAQQFPDLHSELNLSSLELGDSALYFCASSVTAMDSPLHFGNGTRLTVT.

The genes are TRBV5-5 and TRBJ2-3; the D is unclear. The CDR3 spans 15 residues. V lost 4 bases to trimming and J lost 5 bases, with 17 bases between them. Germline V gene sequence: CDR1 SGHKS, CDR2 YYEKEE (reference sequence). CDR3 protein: CASSTMGPLLDTQYF. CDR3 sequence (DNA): TGTGCCAGCAGCACAATGGGCCCCCTGCTAGATACGCAGTATTTT.

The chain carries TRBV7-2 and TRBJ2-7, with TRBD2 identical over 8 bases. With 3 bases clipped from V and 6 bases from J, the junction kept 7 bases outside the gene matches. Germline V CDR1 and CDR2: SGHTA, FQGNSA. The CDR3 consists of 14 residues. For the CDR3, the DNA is TGTGCCAGCAGCTTTACTAGCGGCGGCTCCGAGCAGTACTTC. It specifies CASSFTSGGSEQYF. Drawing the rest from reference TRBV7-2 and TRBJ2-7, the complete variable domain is GAGVSQSPSNKVTEKGKDVELRCDPISGHTALYWYRQSLGQGLEFLIYFQGNSAPDKSGLPSDRFSAERTGGSVSTLTIQRTQQEDSAVYLCASSFTSGGSEQYFGPGTRLTVT.

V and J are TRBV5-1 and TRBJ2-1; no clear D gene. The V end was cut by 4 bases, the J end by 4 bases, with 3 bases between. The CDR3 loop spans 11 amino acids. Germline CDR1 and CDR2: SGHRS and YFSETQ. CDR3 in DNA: TGCGCCAGCAGCCAATACAATGAGCAGTTCTTC. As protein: CASSQYNEQFF.

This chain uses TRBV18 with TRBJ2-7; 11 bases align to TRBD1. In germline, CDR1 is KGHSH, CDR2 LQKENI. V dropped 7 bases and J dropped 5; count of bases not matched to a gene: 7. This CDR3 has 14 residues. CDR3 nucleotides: TGTGCCAGCTGGATGGGACAGGGGGTACACGAGCAGTACTTC. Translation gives CASWMGQGVHEQYF.

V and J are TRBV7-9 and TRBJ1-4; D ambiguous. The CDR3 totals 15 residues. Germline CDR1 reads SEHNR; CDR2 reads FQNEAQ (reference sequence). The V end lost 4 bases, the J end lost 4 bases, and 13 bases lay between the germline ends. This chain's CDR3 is CASSYKDGLNEKLFF. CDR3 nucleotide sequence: TGTGCCAGCAGCTATAAGGACGGACTTAATGAAAAACTGTTTTTT.

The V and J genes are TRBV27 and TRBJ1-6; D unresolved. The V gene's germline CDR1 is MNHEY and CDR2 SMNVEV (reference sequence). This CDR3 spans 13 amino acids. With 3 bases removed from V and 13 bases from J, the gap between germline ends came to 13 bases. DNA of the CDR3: TGTGCCAGCAGTTTCGGGTCGAATTTGCCCCTCCACTTT. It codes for CASSFGSNLPLHF.

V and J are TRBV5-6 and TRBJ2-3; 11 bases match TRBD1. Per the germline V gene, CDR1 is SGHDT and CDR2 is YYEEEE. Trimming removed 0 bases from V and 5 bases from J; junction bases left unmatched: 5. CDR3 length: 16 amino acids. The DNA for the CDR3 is TGTGCCAGCAGCTTGGAGGGACAGGGGGTTCGAGATACGCAGTATTTT. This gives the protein CASSLEGQGVRDTQYF.

The CDR3 nucleotides read TGTGCCAGCAGTTATGGACAGGTCATGGCGCAGTATTTT. Its translation: CASSYGQVMAQYF. This rearrangement joins TRBV6-5 to TRBJ2-3, with 7 bases aligning to TRBD1. V lost 3 bases, J lost 10 bases, and 7 bases stayed unmatched. CDR3 length equals 13 residues. The germline V gene encodes CDR1 MNHEY and CDR2 SVGAGI.

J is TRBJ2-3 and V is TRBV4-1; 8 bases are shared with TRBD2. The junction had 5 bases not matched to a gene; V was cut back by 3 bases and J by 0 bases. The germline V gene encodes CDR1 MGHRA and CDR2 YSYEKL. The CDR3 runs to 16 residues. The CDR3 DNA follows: TGCGCCAGCAGCCAGGCGCTAGCGGGTAGCACAGATACGCAGTATTTT. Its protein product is CASSQALAGSTDTQYF.

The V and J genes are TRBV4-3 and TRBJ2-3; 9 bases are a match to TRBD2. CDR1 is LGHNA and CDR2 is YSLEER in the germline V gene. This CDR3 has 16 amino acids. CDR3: CARAGAGGGCTDTQYF. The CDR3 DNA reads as TGCGCACGTGCAGGGGCGGGAGGGGGGTGCACAGATACGCAGTATTTT.

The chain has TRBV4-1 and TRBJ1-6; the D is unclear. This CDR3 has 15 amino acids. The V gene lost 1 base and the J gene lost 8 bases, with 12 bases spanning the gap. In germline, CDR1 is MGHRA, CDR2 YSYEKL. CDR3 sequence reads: CASSQGAVRDSPLHF. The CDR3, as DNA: TGCGCCAGCAGCCAAGGGGCCGTGAGGGATTCACCCCTCCACTTT.

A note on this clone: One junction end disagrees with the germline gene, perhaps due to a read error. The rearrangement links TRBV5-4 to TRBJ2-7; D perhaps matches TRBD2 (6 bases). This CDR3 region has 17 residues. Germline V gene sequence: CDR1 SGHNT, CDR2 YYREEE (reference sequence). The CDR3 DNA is TGTGCCAGCAGCCTTGGAGGAGGGACGGTGAGCTCCTACGGGCAGTACTTC. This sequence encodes CASSLGGGTVSSYGQYF.

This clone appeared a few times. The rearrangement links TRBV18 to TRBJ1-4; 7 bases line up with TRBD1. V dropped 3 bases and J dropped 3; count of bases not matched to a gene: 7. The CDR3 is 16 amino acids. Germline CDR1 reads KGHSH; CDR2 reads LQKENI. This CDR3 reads CASSPWVGTANEKLFF. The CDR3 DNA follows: TGTGCCAGCTCACCGTGGGTTGGGACAGCTAATGAAAAACTGTTTTTT.

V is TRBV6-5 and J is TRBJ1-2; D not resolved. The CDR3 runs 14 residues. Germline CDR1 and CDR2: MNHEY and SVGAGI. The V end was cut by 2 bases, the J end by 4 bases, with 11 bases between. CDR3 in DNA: TGTGCCAGCAGTTACGGGAGAGGATTCTATGGCTACACCTTC. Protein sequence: CASSYGRGFYGYTF.

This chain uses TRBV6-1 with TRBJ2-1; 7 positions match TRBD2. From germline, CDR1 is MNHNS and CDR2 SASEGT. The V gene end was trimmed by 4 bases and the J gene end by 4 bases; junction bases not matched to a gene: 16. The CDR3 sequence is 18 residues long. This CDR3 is CASSGLRLAAPPYNEQFF. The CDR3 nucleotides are TGTGCCAGCAGTGGCTTACGACTAGCCGCCCCCCCTTACAATGAGCAGTTCTTC.

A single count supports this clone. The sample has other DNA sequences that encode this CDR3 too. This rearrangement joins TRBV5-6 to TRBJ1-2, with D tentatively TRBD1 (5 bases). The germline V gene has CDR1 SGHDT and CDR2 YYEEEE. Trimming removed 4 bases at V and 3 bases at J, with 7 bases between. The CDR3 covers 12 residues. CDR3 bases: TGTGCCAGCAGCCCGGGGGACTATGGCTACACCTTC. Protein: CASSPGDYGYTF. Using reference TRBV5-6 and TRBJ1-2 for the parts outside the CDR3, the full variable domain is DAGVTQSPTHLIKTRGQQVTLRCSPKSGHDTVSWYQQALGQGPQFIFQYYEEEERQRGNFPDRFSGHQFPNYSSELNVNALLLGDSALYLCASSPGDYGYTFGSGTRLTVV.

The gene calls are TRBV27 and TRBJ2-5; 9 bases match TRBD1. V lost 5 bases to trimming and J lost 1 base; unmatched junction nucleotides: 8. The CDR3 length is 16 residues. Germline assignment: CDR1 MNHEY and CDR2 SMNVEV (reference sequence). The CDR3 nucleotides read TGTGCCAGCAGTCCAAACCGGGACAGGGTCCAAGAGACCCAGTACTTC. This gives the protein CASSPNRDRVQETQYF.

In nucleotides, the CDR3 is TGCGCCAGCAGCTTGGGGACTAGTCGGGGCACAGATACGCAGTATTTT. Its translation is CASSLGTSRGTDTQYF. The V gene is TRBV5-1, the J gene TRBJ2-3; 7 nucleotides agree with TRBD2. CDR1 and CDR2 (germline): SGHRS, YFSETQ. Trimming cost V 0 bases and J 1 base; bases outside gene matches: 5. This CDR3 contains 16 residues.

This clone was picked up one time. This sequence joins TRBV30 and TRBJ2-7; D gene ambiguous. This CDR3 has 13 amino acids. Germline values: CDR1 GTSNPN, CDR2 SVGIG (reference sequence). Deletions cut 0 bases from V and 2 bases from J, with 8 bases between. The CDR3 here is CAWSVYRTYEQYF. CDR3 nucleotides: TGTGCCTGGAGTGTTTACAGAACCTACGAGCAGTACTTC.

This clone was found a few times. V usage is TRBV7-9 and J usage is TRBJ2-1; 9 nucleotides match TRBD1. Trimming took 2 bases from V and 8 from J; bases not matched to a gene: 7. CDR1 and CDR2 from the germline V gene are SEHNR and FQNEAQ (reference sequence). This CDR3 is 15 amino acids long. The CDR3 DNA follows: TGTGCCAGCAGCTTACGTGGGACAGGGATGGATGAGCAGTTCTTC. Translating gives CASSLRGTGMDEQFF.

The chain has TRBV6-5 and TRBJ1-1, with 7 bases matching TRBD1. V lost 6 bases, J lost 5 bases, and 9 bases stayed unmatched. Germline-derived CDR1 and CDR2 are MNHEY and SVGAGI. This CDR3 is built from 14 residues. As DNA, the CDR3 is TGTGCCAGCAGCTCCGTTACCAGGGGGACTGAAGCTTTCTTT. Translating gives CASSSVTRGTEAFF.

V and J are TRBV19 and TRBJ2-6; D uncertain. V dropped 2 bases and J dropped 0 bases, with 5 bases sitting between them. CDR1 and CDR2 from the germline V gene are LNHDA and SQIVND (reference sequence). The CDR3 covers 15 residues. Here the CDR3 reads CASSIYVSGANVLTF. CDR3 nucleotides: TGTGCCAGTAGTATATATGTCTCTGGGGCCAACGTCCTGACTTTC.

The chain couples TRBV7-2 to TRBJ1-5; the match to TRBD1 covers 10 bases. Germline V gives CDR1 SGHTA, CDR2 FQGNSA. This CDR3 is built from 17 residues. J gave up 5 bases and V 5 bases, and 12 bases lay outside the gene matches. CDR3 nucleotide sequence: TGTGCCAGCAGCCTGGGACAGGGGTTGGGAGCTCATCAGCCCCAGCATTTT. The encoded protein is CASSLGQGLGAHQPQHF.

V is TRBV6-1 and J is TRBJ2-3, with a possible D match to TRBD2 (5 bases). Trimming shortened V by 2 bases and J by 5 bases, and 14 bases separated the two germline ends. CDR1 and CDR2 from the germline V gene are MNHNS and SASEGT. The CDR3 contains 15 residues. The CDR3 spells CASSEIGSRGDTQYF. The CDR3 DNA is TGTGCCAGCAGTGAAATCGGGTCTCGGGGAGATACGCAGTATTTT.

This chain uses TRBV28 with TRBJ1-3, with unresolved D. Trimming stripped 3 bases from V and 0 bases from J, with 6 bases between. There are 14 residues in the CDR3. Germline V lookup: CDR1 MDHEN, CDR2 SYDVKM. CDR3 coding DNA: TGTGCCAGCAGTTTTATTAGCTCTGGAAACACCATATATTTT. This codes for CASSFISSGNTIYF.

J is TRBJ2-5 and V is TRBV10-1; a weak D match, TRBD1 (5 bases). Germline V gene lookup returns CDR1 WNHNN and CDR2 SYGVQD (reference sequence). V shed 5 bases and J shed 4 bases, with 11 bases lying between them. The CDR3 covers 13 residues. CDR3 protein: CASSSGLGETQYF. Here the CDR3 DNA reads TGCGCCAGCAGTTCAGGGTTGGGAGAGACCCAGTACTTC.